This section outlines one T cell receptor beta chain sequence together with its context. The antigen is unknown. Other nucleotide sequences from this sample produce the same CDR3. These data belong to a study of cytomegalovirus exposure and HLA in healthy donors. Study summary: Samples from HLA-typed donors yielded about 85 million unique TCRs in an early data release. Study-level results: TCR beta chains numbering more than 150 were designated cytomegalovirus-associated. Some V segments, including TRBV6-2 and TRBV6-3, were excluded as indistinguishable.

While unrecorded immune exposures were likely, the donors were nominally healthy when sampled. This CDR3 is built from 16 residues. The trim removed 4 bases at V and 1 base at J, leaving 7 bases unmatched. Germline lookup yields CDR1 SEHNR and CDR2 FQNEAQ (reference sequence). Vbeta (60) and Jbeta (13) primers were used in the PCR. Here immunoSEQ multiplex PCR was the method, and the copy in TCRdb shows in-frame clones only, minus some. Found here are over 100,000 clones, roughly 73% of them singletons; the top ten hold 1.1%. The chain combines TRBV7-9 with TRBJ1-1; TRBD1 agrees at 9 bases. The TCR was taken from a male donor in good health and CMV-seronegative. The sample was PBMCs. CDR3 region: CASSSRHRGQNTEAFF. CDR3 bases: TGTGCCAGCAGCTCCCGTCACAGGGGGCAGAACACTGAAGCTTTCTTT.